This entry concerns a single TCR beta chain. TCRdb's copy holds only in-frame clones and misses some; the assay was immunoSEQ multiplex PCR. The data show 100,000 to 150,000 clones, about 85% seen once. The TCR-sequenced patients were a few responders to pembrolizumab. Germline V gene lookup returns CDR1 MNHNS and CDR2 SASEGT. The CDR3 runs 15 residues. V shed 1 base, J shed 3 bases, and the junction held 2 bases outside the gene matches. The sample belongs to a study of PD-1 blockade in mismatch repair-deficient tumors. Sequences were derived from peripheral blood, sampled 44 weeks after starting pembrolizumab. This chain links TRBV6-1 with TRBJ2-7; 11 bases match TRBD2. The receptor was derived from an adult with mismatch repair-deficient cancer. The CDR3 region has the DNA TGTGCCAGCAGTGAAGAAACTAGCGGGAGCTACGAGCAGTACTTC. It translates to CASSEETSGSYEQYF.